The TCR beta chain under discussion was sequenced for a study of control samples from healthy donors and cancer patients. Generated by immunoSEQ multiplex PCR, the TCRdb table keeps only in-frame clones and is missing some. The sample contains fewer than 200,000 clones, 90% of which appear only once. V gave up 5 bases and J gave up 5 bases, with 7 bases separating them. Germline loops: CDR1 MDHEN, CDR2 SYDVKM. The CDR3 contains 12 residues. The sequenced sample consisted of blood. The V and J genes are TRBV28 and TRBJ1-5, with no clear D. This clonotype originated in a woman in her forties or fifties in good health. The CDR3 nucleotides read TGTGCCAGCAGTAGGCATGATCAGCCCCAGCATTTT. Translation gives CASSRHDQPQHF. Combining the CDR3 with reference TRBV28 and TRBJ1-5 gives the whole variable domain DVKVTQSSRYLVKRTGEKVFLECVQDMDHENMFWYRQDPGLGLRLIYFSYDVKMKEKGDIPEGYSVSREKKERFSLILESASTNQTSMYLCASSRHDQPQHFGDGTRLSIL.